Listed here are 15 T cell receptor beta chains from one sample, sequenced in a study of CD8+CD57+ T cells in acquired aplastic anemia. The TCR beta profiling, which covered VDJ combination and CDR3 sequence, was carried out using genomic DNA as the template. TCRdb re-analysed the reads in MiXCR, keeping a single row per CDR3 protein. The data contain around 150,000 distinct CDR3 sequences, roughly two thirds of them singletons. Patients who underwent sequencing had shown CD8+CD57+ cell expansion by flow cytometry. Sequenced material: sorted CD4+, CD8+, or CD8+CD57+ T cells (not recorded which) from PBMCs. The receptor set was obtained from a human donor with aplastic anemia.

The table lists this clonotype with a few counts. This chain uses TRBV20-1 with TRBJ2-7, with 11 bases fitting TRBD2. Germline V gives CDR1 DFQATT, CDR2 SNEGSKA (reference sequence). The CDR3 length is 14 residues. With 5 bases clipped from V and 5 bases from J, the junction kept 8 bases outside the gene matches. CDR3 in DNA: TGCAGTGCTCGAACCCTAGCGGGGGGAAACGAGCAGTACTTC. It codes for CSARTLAGGNEQYF.

The chain is built from TRBV15 and TRBJ1-2; 8 nucleotides agree with TRBD1. The length of the CDR3 is 14 residues. Germline V gives CDR1 LNHNV, CDR2 YYDKDF (reference sequence). V was pared by 4 bases and J by 4 bases, with 5 bases of the junction left unmatched. The DNA for the CDR3 is TGTGCCACCAGCATTGGACAGGGAAGCTATGGCTACACCTTC. Protein: CATSIGQGSYGYTF.

This chain links TRBV5-5 with TRBJ1-4, with D perhaps TRBD1 (6 bases). Trimming took 6 bases from V and 0 from J, leaving 9 bases between them. Per the germline V gene, CDR1 is SGHKS and CDR2 is YYEKEE (reference sequence). This CDR3 has 14 amino acids. In DNA form, the CDR3 reads TGTGCCAGCATCAGGACAGCAACTAATGAAAAACTGTTTTTT. Encoded protein: CASIRTATNEKLFF.

The chain is built from TRBV19 and TRBJ2-7; D ambiguous. This CDR3 is built from 15 residues. Germline CDR1 is LNHDA and CDR2 is SQIVND (reference sequence). Trimming removed 4 bases from V and 2 bases from J, with 15 bases in between. CDR3 protein: CASSNDPTPTYEQYF. CDR3 in DNA: TGTGCCAGTAGTAACGACCCGACACCAACCTACGAGCAGTACTTC.

This clonotype was counted a single time. The chain employs TRBV2 and TRBJ1-4; TRBD1 agrees at 7 bases. Trimming at V came to 8 bases and at J to 12 bases, leaving 6 bases not matched to a gene. Per germline, CDR1 SNHLY and CDR2 FYNNEI. This CDR3 has 11 amino acids. The CDR3 protein is CASAPDRQLFF. In DNA, the CDR3 is TGTGCCAGCGCTCCGGACAGGCAACTGTTTTTT.

As DNA, the CDR3 is TGTGCCAGCAGTTTAGAGACAGGGATTCCCAGGAGTCAGCCCCAGCATTTT. As protein: CASSLETGIPRSQPQHF. V usage is TRBV12-3 or TRBV12-4 and J usage is TRBJ1-5, with TRBD1 matching over 7 bases. There are 17 residues in the CDR3. V was pared by 1 base and J by 6 bases, with 12 bases of the junction left unmatched.

The gene calls are TRBV9 and TRBJ1-2; TRBD1 is a possible D gene (5 bases). The CDR3 consists of 13 residues. Between the trimmed V and J ends, which lost 3 bases and 6 bases, there was a span of 12 bases. CDR1 is SGDLS, CDR2 YYNGEE, per germline. In DNA form, the CDR3 reads TGTGCCAGCAGCGGAGGGACCATGCATGGCTACACCTTC. Its translation is CASSGGTMHGYTF.

V usage is TRBV7-9 and J usage is TRBJ2-7; D might be TRBD2 (6 bases). CDR3 length: 15 residues. Deletions cut 7 bases from V and 0 bases from J, with 16 bases between. The V gene's germline CDR1 is SEHNR and CDR2 FQNEAQ (reference sequence). CDR3 amino acids: CASIRGKGPSYEQYF. CDR3 bases: TGTGCCAGCATCCGCGGGAAGGGACCCTCCTACGAGCAGTACTTC. The full variable domain, its missing parts supplied by reference TRBV7-9 and TRBJ2-7, is DTGVSQNPRHKITKRGQNVTFRCDPISEHNRLYWYRQTLGQGPEFLTYFQNEAQLEKSRLLSDRFSAERPKGSFSTLEIQRTEQGDSAMYLCASIRGKGPSYEQYFGPGTRLTVT.

The gene calls are TRBV7-3 and TRBJ2-6; 7 bases fit TRBD1. The J segment lost 2 bases and the V segment lost 2 bases, leaving 0 bases of the junction unmatched. This CDR3 is 15 amino acids long. Germline-derived CDR1 and CDR2 are SGHTA and FQGTGA. The CDR3 sequence: CASSLGTAGANVLTF. Written as DNA, the CDR3 is TGTGCCAGCAGCTTAGGGACAGCTGGGGCCAACGTCCTGACTTTC. Full variable domain (missing parts from reference TRBV7-3 and TRBJ2-6): GAGVSQTPSNKVTEKGKYVELRCDPISGHTALYWYRQSLGQGPEFLIYFQGTGAADDSGLPNDRFFAVRPEGSVSTLKIQRTERGDSAVYLCASSLGTAGANVLTFGAGSRLTVL.

The V and J genes are TRBV5-1 and TRBJ2-7; D is possibly TRBD1 (6 bases). This CDR3 contains 14 residues. The V gene's germline CDR1 is SGHRS and CDR2 YFSETQ. The V end was cut by 4 bases, the J end by 2 bases, with 13 bases between. The DNA for the CDR3 is TGCGCCAGCAGCCTGGACAGACCAACCTACGAGCAGTACTTC. Translating gives CASSLDRPTYEQYF.

The chain joins TRBV7-2 to TRBJ2-2, with 9 positions matching TRBD2. The CDR3 spans 16 residues. The germline V gene has CDR1 SGHTA and CDR2 FQGNSA. With V trimmed by 4 bases and J by 1 base, 4 bases remained unmatched. CDR3 in DNA: TGTGCCAGCAGCTCGTTAGCGGGAGAGAACACCGGGGAGCTGTTTTTT. It yields the protein CASSSLAGENTGELFF. Drawing the rest from reference TRBV7-2 and TRBJ2-2, the complete variable domain is GAGVSQSPSNKVTEKGKDVELRCDPISGHTALYWYRQSLGQGLEFLIYFQGNSAPDKSGLPSDRFSAERTGGSVSTLTIQRTQQEDSAVYLCASSSLAGENTGELFFGEGSRLTVL.

This clonotype has only a few counts. This chain joins TRBV6-4 and TRBJ2-1; either TRBD1 or TRBD2 may supply D (5 bases each). Germline V gene sequence: CDR1 MRHNA, CDR2 SNTAGT. V was shortened by 6 bases and J by 5 bases, with 14 bases between the two germline ends. The CDR3 sequence is 14 residues long. Written as DNA, the CDR3 is TGTGCCAGCAGGGCCGGGACGGATAACAATGAGCAGTTCTTC. Translating it yields CASRAGTDNNEQFF.

This chain connects TRBV2 to TRBJ2-5; TRBD1 matches 8 bases. Per germline, CDR1 SNHLY and CDR2 FYNNEI. This CDR3 has 14 residues. J was trimmed by 4 bases and V by 2 bases; bases with no gene match: 3. The CDR3 here is CASSEQGAGETQYF. The DNA for the CDR3 is TGTGCCAGCAGTGAACAGGGGGCGGGAGAGACCCAGTACTTC.

The genes are TRBV28 and TRBJ1-1; 7 bases are a match to TRBD1. Germline V gene sequence: CDR1 MDHEN, CDR2 SYDVKM. This CDR3 contains 15 residues. Losses at the gene ends were 6 bases for V and 0 bases for J; bases not matched to a gene: 7. The DNA for the CDR3 is TGTGCCAGCAGGGGCGACAGGGCCCTGAACACTGAAGCTTTCTTT. Its translation is CASRGDRALNTEAFF. The variable domain in full, completed from reference TRBV28 and TRBJ1-1, reads DVKVTQSSRYLVKRTGEKVFLECVQDMDHENMFWYRQDPGLGLRLIYFSYDVKMKEKGDIPEGYSVSREKKERFSLILESASTNQTSMYLCASRGDRALNTEAFFGQGTRLTVV.

CDR3 sequence (DNA): TGTGCCAGCAGTTATGTGGGGCCCGATAGCAATCAGCCCCAGCATTTT. Protein sequence: CASSYVGPDSNQPQHF. The chain links TRBV6-2 or TRBV6-3 to TRBJ1-5, with D perhaps TRBD1 (5 bases). Germline V lookup: CDR1 MNHEY, CDR2 SVGEGT. With 3 bases removed from V and 0 bases from J, the gap between germline ends came to 12 bases. The CDR3 length is 16 residues.